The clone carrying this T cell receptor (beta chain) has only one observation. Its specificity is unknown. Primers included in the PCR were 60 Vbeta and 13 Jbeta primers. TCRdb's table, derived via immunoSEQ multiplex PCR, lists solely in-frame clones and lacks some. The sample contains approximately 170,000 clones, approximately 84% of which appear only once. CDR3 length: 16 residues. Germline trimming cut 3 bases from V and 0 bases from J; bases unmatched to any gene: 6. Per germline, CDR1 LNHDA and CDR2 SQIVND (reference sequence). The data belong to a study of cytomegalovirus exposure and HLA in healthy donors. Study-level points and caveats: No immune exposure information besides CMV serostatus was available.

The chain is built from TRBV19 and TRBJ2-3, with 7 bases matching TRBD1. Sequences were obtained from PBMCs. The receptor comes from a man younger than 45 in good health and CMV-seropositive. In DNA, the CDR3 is TGTGCCAGTAGTATCTGGGACAGTTACAGCACAGATACGCAGTATTTT. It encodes CASSIWDSYSTDTQYF.